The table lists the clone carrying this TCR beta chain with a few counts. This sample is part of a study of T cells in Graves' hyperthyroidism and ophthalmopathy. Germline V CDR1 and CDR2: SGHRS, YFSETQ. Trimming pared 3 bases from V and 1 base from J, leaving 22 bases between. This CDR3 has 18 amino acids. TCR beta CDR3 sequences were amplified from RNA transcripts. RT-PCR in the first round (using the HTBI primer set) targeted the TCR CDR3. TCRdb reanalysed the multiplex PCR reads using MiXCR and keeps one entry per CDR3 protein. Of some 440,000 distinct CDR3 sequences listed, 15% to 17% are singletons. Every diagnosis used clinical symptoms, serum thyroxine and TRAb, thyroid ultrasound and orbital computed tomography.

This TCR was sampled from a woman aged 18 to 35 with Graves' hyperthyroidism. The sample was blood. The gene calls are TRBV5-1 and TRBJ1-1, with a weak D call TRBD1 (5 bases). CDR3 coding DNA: TGCGCCAGCAGCTCCCACTCTCGCCCCGGGACGGGGAACACTGAAGCTTTCTTT. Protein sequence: CASSSHSRPGTGNTEAFF.